This entry features one T cell receptor (beta chain) sequence. This clone was detected once. Its antigen is not yet known. The record has no base qualities; no much larger clone is one base away. This specimen includes other DNA sequences encoding the same CDR3. Trimming takes 2 bases from V and 5 bases from J, and the germline ends sit 9 bases apart. Looking up the germline V gene yields CDR1 KGHSH and CDR2 LQKENI. The CDR3 holds 13 amino acids from the cysteine to the phenylalanine. The only DNA kept is the CDR3, 39 bases in frame from the first base. The data are from a study of blood T cell repertoires in COVID-19 (dated by TCRdb to between 2020 and 2021). In terms of the full investigation: Samples covering the acute and convalescent phases of COVID-19 were provided by collaborators in the United States, Italy and Spain. The prospective study material was composed of cDNA or gDNA derived from T cells, B-cell-depleted T cells, or PBMCs. The dataset comprised deeply sampled blood TCRbeta repertoires from subjects exposed to, actively infected with, or recovered from COVID-19. The repertoires were released in a freely available public database meant as a resource for research on the immune response to SARS-CoV-2. The samples were drawn from the first 160 participants of the ongoing ImmuneRACE study and from 1,254 subjects provided by 6 global collaborators. Nearly every sample came with metadata listing a de-identified subject ID, COVID-19 status, age in years and sex. Where available, HLA class I and class II types were obtained from metadata supplied by the sample provider rather than from assay-based typing.

What the study reported, not specific to this receptor: The amount of clinical and demographic metadata varied by source and participant and was provided uncurated.

Whole blood was collected in K2EDTA tubes by collaborating institutions according to the institutions' own protocols. For TCRbeta analysis, collaborators shipped samples in one of three forms: frozen whole blood, isolated PBMCs, or DNA extracted from either of those sample types. The immunoSEQ Assay, a bias-controlled multiplex PCR, was used to amplify TCRbeta CDR3 regions from genomic DNA. The original pipeline was this. The number of nucleated cells in each sample was estimated from the amplification of reference gene primers within the assay. To quantify the absolute abundance of each unique TCRbeta CDR3 rearrangement, sequence reads were collapsed and filtered. For each sample, productive Simpson clonality was calculated as the square root of Simpson's diversity index over productive rearrangements. Here the immuneACCESS table is served through TCRdb, limited to in-frame sequences with V and J called. Missing clones are a known gap in these copies; in checked studies unresolved V genes cover under half, and the rest lacks a known reason. V and J calls plus clone size are reproduced from that table; the DNA served to infer D and trimming. In all, the sample holds more than 200,000 clones, and 80% to 90% of those were seen once. The ten biggest clones cover under 2.5% of the sample.

The sequence is built from TRBV18 and TRBJ2-5, and possibly TRBD2, on 6 matching bases. The clonotype comes from a man in his thirties or forties with active or convalescent COVID-19. Material for sequencing was peripheral blood. This receptor has the CDR3 CASSPEGGETQYF. The DNA sequence is given as TGTGCCAGCTCACCAGAGGGAGGCGAGACCCAGTACTTC.